A single sample gave rise to the 20 T cell receptor beta chains below, sequenced in a study of Ad26.COV2.S vaccination and SARS-CoV-2 variants. Documented treatment: over 15 received Ad26.COV2.S at low or high dose, single or two shots; 5 received placebo; per-sample allocation not given. Sampling took place 63 days after the first vaccine or placebo injection. This table comes from immunoSEQ multiplex PCR, and its TCRdb copy is limited to in-frame clones, with some not included. The sample lists around 400,000 clones; roughly 90% were seen once. This specimen consisted of peripheral blood, obtained in a trial of Ad26.COV2.S vaccine versus placebo. The receptors shown here come from a person between 18 and 59 years old who received the Ad26.COV2.S COVID-19 vaccine or a placebo.

V is TRBV5-1 and J is TRBJ2-2; 7 bases map to TRBD1. The CDR3 is 14 amino acids. After removal of 1 base from V and 7 bases from J, the junction contained 4 bases not matched to a gene. Germline V lookup: CDR1 SGHRS, CDR2 YFSETQ. The CDR3 sequence: CASSLSDRVGELFF. Written as DNA, the CDR3 is TGCGCCAGCAGCTTGTCCGACAGGGTCGGGGAGCTGTTTTTT.

In this sample, this clone turned up a few times. The rearrangement uses TRBV5-4 and TRBJ1-6, with TRBD1 matching over 9 bases. This CDR3 has 14 amino acids. Germline V lookup: CDR1 SGHNT, CDR2 YYREEE (reference sequence). Trimming at V came to 5 bases and at J to 7 bases, leaving 4 bases not matched to a gene. CDR3 amino acids: CASRGGQGNSPLHF. The CDR3 coding sequence is TGTGCCAGCAGGGGGGGACAGGGCAATTCACCCCTCCACTTT.

The chain carries TRBV11-2 and TRBJ1-1, with a tentative D call TRBD1 (5 bases). The ends were cut back, 3 bases at V and 4 bases at J, with 9 bases in the middle. The CDR3 has 13 residues. Per the germline V gene, CDR1 is SGHAT and CDR2 is FQNNGV. CDR3 DNA: TGTGCCAGCAGCTTGACAGTACTCACTGAAGCTTTCTTT. This gives the protein CASSLTVLTEAFF. Supplemented by reference TRBV11-2 and TRBJ1-1, the full variable domain reads EAGVAQSPRYKIIEKRQSVAFWCNPISGHATLYWYQQILGQGPKLLIQFQNNGVVDDSQLPKDRFSAERLKGVDSTLKIQPAKLEDSAVYLCASSLTVLTEAFFGQGTRLTVV.

This clone showed up just once. The chain joins TRBV6-6 to TRBJ2-1; TRBD2 matches 11 bases. With V trimmed by 7 bases and J by 9 bases, 8 bases remained unmatched. The CDR3 sequence is 14 residues long. CDR1 and CDR2 from the germline V gene are MNHNY and SVGAGI (reference sequence). CDR3: CASTLAGGRGEQFF. CDR3 in DNA: TGTGCCAGCACCCTAGCGGGAGGACGGGGTGAGCAGTTCTTC.

V is TRBV25-1 and J is TRBJ2-1; weak D call: TRBD2 (5 bases). Germline CDR1 MGHDK, CDR2 SYGVNS. This CDR3 spans 14 amino acids. V was pared by 6 bases and J by 14 bases, with 23 bases between. DNA for the CDR3: TGTGCCAGCAGCCCCAGGCGGGCGACAAACTTAGAGTTCTTC. Translated, it gives CASSPRRATNLEFF.

The V call is TRBV30, the J call TRBJ2-3, with D possibly matching TRBD2 (6 bases). This CDR3 contains 12 residues. Germline values: CDR1 GTSNPN, CDR2 SVGIG (reference sequence). V shed 5 bases and J shed 11 bases, with 17 bases lying between them. The CDR3 here is CAWSDYGWGQYF. The DNA of the CDR3 is TGTGCCTGGTCGGACTATGGTTGGGGGCAGTATTTT.

The chain couples TRBV7-2 to TRBJ2-1; TRBD1 aligns across 8 bases. The trim removed 5 bases at V and 3 bases at J, leaving 12 bases unmatched. This CDR3 has 17 residues. The germline V gene encodes CDR1 SGHTA and CDR2 FQGNSA. The CDR3 DNA sequence: TGTGCCAGCAGCCTCTTGCCGACAGGGGCAAACTACAATGAGCAGTTCTTC. This codes for CASSLLPTGANYNEQFF.

This chain uses TRBV5-1 with TRBJ2-1, with 8 bases that match TRBD2. Germline V CDR1 and CDR2: SGHRS, YFSETQ. The length of the CDR3 is 15 residues. After removal of 0 bases from V and 6 bases from J, the junction contained 5 bases not matched to a gene. The CDR3 region has the DNA TGCGCCAGCAGCTTGGGGCTAGCGGGTTCCAATGAGCAGTTCTTC. It specifies CASSLGLAGSNEQFF.

The chain employs TRBV5-1 and TRBJ2-3, with TRBD1 identical over 7 bases. This CDR3 contains 16 residues. The junction had 6 bases not matched to a gene; V was cut back by 2 bases and J by 0 bases. Germline CDR1 and CDR2: SGHRS and YFSETQ. The CDR3 DNA reads TGCGCCAGCAGCTTAGGACAGGCCCCTAGCACAGATACGCAGTATTTT. As protein: CASSLGQAPSTDTQYF.

CDR3 nucleotide sequence: TGTGCCAGCAGCTTAGCTAGCGGGAAAAATGAGCAGTTCTTC. Its translation: CASSLASGKNEQFF. This chain uses TRBV13 with TRBJ2-1; 9 positions match TRBD2. Germline V CDR1 and CDR2: PRHDT, FYEKMQ (reference sequence). The CDR3 contains 14 residues. With 1 base clipped from V and 7 bases from J, the junction kept 2 bases outside the gene matches.

This chain links TRBV7-3 with TRBJ2-7, with D perhaps matching TRBD2 (6 bases). Germline V gives CDR1 SGHTA, CDR2 FQGTGA. The CDR3 loop spans 14 amino acids. The V end lost 2 bases, the J end lost 3 bases, and 11 bases lay between the germline ends. The CDR3 loop reads CASSLGGSDYEQYF. The CDR3 nucleotides are TGTGCCAGCAGCTTAGGAGGGTCGGACTACGAGCAGTACTTC.

This clone was seen once. This chain links TRBV5-1 with TRBJ2-5, with 8 bases lining up with TRBD2. The V gene end was trimmed by 0 bases and the J gene end by 4 bases; junction bases not matched to a gene: 5. CDR3 length equals 15 residues. Germline V CDR1 and CDR2: SGHRS, YFSETQ. The CDR3 bases are TGCGCCAGCAGCTTGGCATTAGCGGGACTAGAGACCCAGTACTTC. Translation gives CASSLALAGLETQYF.

This clone was detected once. This chain connects TRBV18 to TRBJ1-3; the D is unclear. V lost 5 bases and J lost 0, with 8 bases in between. The CDR3 length is 14 residues. The germline V gene encodes CDR1 KGHSH and CDR2 LQKENI. CDR3 DNA sequence: TGTGCCAGCTCAACGGAGACCTCTGGAAACACCATATATTTT. Translation: CASSTETSGNTIYF.

Here the CDR3 reads CASSPSGISYEQYF. The CDR3 nucleotides are TGTGCCAGCAGTCCTAGCGGGATCTCTTACGAGCAGTACTTC. This chain uses TRBV13 with TRBJ2-7; 9 bases align to TRBD2. V lost 6 bases to trimming and J lost 4 bases; unmatched junction nucleotides: 7. Germline CDR1 PRHDT, CDR2 FYEKMQ (reference sequence). This CDR3 has 14 residues.

This chain links TRBV19 with TRBJ2-7; D is undetermined. V was shortened by 7 bases and J by 0 bases, with 16 bases between the two germline ends. Germline-derived CDR1 and CDR2 are LNHDA and SQIVND (reference sequence). This CDR3 has 15 amino acids. CDR3 bases: TGTGCCAGTACCTTCGGCGCGGAGAGCTCCTACGAGCAGTACTTC. Amino acids: CASTFGAESSYEQYF.

With regard to this clone: At one of its ends the junction is not consistent with the germline gene, which may arise from a read error. The chain links TRBV19 to TRBJ1-2, with TRBD1 matching 9 bases. This CDR3 is built from 16 residues. From germline, CDR1 is LNHDA and CDR2 SQIVND (reference sequence). This CDR3 is CASSTSPDRGNSGYTF. The CDR3 region has the DNA TGTGCCAGTAGTACGAGCCCTGACAGGGGGAACTCTGGCTACACCTTC.

V is TRBV21-1 and J is TRBJ1-5; TRBD1 is the table's D call and was not checked against the DNA. TRBV21-1 represents a pseudogene. CDR3 length equals 14 residues. In nucleotides, the CDR3 is TGTGCCAGCAGTTGCCCGGGACAGACCCAGCCCCAGCATTTT. Translated: CASSCPGQTQPQHF.

This chain joins TRBV28 and TRBJ2-3, with 7 bases lining up with TRBD1. The CDR3 consists of 15 residues. Germline CDR1 reads MDHEN; CDR2 reads SYDVKM. Trimming at V came to 6 bases and at J to 0 bases, leaving 6 bases not matched to a gene. The CDR3 DNA follows: TGTGCCAGCAGCAGCACAGGGGAGAGCACAGATACGCAGTATTTT. It specifies CASSSTGESTDTQYF.

V gene TRBV28 combines with J gene TRBJ1-6; D gene unclear. The V gene lost 1 base and the J gene lost 4 bases, with 11 bases spanning the gap. The CDR3 is 16 amino acids. Germline CDR1 and CDR2: MDHEN and SYDVKM. CDR3 region: CASSLSRTDYNSPLHF. In nucleotides, the CDR3 is TGTGCCAGCAGTTTATCAAGGACGGATTATAATTCACCCCTCCACTTT.

The chain recombines TRBV19 with TRBJ2-7; 11 bases agree with TRBD2. The germline gives CDR1 LNHDA, CDR2 SQIVND (reference sequence). The CDR3 loop spans 15 amino acids. The ends lost 5 bases at V and 4 bases at J; junction bases unmatched: 7. CDR3 coding DNA: TGTGCCAGTAGTCCCCTGACTAGCGGGACTTACGAGCAGTACTTC. It translates to CASSPLTSGTYEQYF.